A single sample gave rise to the 2 T cell receptor beta chains below, sequenced in a study of PD-1 blockade in classical Hodgkin lymphoma. Some clones are missing from TCRdb's copy, which holds only in-frame ones; the method was immunoSEQ multiplex PCR. In the table there are more than 20,000 clones, 84% of which are singletons. The time point denotes: cycle 4 day 1 (C4D1), after more than 5 weeks of nivolumab. All the patients suffered relapse after autologous stem cell transplantation, and brentuximab vedotin exposure differed. Specimen: peripheral blood mononuclear cells (PBMCs), collected before the fourth cycle of nivolumab. The receptors were sampled from a human donor with classical Hodgkin lymphoma.

The chain is built from TRBV28 and TRBJ2-1, with 7 nucleotides matching TRBD1. CDR3 length: 15 amino acids. Germline V gives CDR1 MDHEN, CDR2 SYDVKM. With V trimmed by 3 bases and J by 7 bases, 9 bases remained unmatched. CDR3 residues: CASSFGRDSENEQFF. For the CDR3, the DNA is TGTGCCAGCAGTTTTGGCCGGGACAGCGAAAATGAGCAGTTCTTC.

The genes are TRBV5-1 and TRBJ2-1; TRBD2 agrees at 7 bases. This CDR3 is built from 15 residues. Germline CDR1 reads SGHRS; CDR2 reads YFSETQ. The V and J ends lost 0 bases and 2 bases, in that order; junction bases with no gene match: 2. Here the CDR3 DNA reads TGCGCCAGCAGCTTGGAACTAGCGACCTACAATGAGCAGTTCTTC. It encodes CASSLELATYNEQFF.